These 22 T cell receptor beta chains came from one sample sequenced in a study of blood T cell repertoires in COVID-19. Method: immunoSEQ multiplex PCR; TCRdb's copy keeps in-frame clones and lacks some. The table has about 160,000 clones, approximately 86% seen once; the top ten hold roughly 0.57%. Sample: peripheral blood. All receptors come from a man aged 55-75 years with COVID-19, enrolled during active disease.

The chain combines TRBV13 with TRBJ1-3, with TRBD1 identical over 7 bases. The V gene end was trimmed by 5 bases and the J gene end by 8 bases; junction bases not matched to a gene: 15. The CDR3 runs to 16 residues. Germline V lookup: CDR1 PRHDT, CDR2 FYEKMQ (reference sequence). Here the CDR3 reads CASSRGGGGKADTIYF. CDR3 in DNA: TGTGCCAGCAGCCGAGGCGGAGGGGGCAAGGCAGACACCATATATTTT.

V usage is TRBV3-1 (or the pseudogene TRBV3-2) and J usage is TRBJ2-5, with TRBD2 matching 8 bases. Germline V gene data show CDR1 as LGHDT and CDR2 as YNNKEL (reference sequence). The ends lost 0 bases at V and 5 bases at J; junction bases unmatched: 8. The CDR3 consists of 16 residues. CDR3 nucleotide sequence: TGTGCCAGCAGCCAAGATCGGATAGCGGGGCACGAGACCCAGTACTTC. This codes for CASSQDRIAGHETQYF.

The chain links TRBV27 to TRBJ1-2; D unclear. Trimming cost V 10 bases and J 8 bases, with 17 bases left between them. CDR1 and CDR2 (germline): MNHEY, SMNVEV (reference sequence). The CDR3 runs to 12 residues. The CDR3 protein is CATSGRFTGYTF. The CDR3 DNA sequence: TGTGCCACGTCTGGGCGTTTCACCGGCTACACCTTC.

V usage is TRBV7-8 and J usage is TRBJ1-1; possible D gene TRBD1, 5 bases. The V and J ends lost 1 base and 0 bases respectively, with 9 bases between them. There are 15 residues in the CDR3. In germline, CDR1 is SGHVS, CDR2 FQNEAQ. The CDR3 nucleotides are TGTGCCAGCAGCTTAGGTGGGGGGGTGAACACTGAAGCTTTCTTT. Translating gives CASSLGGGVNTEAFF.

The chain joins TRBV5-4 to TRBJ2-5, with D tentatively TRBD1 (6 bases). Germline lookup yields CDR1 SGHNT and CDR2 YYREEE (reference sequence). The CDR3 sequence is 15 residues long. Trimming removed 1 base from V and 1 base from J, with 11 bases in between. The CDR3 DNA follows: TGTGCCAGCAGCTTGAAAACGACAGGCCAAGAGACCCAGTACTTC. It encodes CASSLKTTGQETQYF.

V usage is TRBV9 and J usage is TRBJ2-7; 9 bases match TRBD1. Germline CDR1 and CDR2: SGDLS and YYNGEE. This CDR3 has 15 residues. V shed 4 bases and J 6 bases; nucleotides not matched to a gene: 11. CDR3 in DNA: TGTGCCAGCAGCCCGACCGGGACAGGGTCTACCGAGCAGTACTTC. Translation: CASSPTGTGSTEQYF.

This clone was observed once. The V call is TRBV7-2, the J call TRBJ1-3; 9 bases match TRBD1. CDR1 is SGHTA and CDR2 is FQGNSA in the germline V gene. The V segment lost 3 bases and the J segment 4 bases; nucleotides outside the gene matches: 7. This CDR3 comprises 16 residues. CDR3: CASSLGGQGFGNTIYF. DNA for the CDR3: TGTGCCAGCAGCTTGGGGGGACAGGGCTTCGGAAACACCATATATTTT.

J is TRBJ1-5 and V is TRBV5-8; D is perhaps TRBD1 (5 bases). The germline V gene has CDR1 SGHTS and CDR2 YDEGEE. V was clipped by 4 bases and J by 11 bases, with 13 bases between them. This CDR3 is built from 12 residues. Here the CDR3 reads CASSPPGGAQHF. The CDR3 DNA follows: TGTGCCAGCAGCCCACCGGGAGGGGCCCAGCATTTT.

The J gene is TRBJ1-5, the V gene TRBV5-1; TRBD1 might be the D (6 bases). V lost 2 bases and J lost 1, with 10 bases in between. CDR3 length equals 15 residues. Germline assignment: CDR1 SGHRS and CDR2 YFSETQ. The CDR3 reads CASSFQGLSNQPQHF. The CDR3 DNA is TGCGCCAGCAGCTTTCAGGGGTTGAGCAATCAGCCCCAGCATTTT.

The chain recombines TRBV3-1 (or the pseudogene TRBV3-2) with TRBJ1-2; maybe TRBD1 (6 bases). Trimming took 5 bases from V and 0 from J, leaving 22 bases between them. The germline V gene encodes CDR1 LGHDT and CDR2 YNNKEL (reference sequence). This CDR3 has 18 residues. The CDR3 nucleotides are TGTGCCAGCAGCACACTCGGGGGGGCAGACCCGACTAACTATGGCTACACCTTC. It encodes CASSTLGGADPTNYGYTF.

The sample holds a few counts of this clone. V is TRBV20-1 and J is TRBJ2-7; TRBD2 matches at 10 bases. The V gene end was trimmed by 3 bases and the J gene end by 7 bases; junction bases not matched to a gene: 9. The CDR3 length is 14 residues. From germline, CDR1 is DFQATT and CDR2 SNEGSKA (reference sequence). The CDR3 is CSASRLAGAGEQYF. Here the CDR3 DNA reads TGCAGTGCTAGTAGGCTAGCGGGAGCGGGAGAGCAGTACTTC.

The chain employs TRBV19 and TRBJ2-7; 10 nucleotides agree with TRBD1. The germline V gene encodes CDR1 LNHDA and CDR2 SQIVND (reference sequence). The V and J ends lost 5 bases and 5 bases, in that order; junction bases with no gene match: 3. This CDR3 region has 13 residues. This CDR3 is CASSWDRGDEQYF. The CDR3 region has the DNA TGTGCCAGTAGTTGGGACAGGGGCGACGAGCAGTACTTC.

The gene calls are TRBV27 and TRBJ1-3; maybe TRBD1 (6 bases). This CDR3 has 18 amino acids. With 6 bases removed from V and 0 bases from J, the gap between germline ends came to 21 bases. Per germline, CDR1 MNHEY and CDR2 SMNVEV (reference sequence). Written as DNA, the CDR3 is TGTGCCAGCAGAGCCGCAGGGGTCGGCGGATCCTCTGGAAACACCATATATTTT. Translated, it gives CASRAAGVGGSSGNTIYF.

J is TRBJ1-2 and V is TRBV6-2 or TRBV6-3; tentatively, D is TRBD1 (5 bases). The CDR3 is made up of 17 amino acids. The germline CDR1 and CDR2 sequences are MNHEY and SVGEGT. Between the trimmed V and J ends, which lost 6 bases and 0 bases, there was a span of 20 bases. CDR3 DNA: TGTGCCAGCAGCCCCATTCCCGGGGGTAGGACTAACTATGGCTACACCTTC. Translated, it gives CASSPIPGGRTNYGYTF.

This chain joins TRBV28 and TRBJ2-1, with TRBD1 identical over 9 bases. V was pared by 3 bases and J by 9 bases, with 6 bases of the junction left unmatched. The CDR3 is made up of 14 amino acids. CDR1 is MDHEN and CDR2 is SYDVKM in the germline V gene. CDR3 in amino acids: CASSLTGGSGEQFF. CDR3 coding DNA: TGTGCCAGCAGTTTGACAGGGGGATCAGGTGAGCAGTTCTTC.

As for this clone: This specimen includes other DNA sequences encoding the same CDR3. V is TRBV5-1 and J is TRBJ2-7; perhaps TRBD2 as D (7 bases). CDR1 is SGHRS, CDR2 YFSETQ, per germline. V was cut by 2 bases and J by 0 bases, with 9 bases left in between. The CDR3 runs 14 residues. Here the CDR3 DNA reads TGCGCCAGCAGCTTAGGGGGGGACTCCTACGAGCAGTACTTC. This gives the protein CASSLGGDSYEQYF.

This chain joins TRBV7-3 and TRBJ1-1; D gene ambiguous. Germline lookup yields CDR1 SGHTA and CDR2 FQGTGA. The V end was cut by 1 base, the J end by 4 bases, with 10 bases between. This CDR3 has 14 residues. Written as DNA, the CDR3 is TGTGCCAGCAGCTTAAATCCAATGGCCACTGAAGCTTTCTTT. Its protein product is CASSLNPMATEAFF.

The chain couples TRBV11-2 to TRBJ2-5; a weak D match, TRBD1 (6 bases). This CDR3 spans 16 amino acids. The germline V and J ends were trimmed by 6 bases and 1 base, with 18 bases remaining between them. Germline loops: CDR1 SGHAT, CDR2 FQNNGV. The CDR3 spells CASRPHRTEPQETQYF. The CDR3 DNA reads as TGTGCCAGCAGACCTCATCGGACAGAACCCCAAGAGACCCAGTACTTC.

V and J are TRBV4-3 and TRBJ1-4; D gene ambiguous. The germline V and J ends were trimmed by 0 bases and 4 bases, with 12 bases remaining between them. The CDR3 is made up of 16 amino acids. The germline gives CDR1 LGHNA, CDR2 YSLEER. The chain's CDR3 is CASSQDSRGDNEKLFF. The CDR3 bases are TGCGCCAGCAGCCAAGATTCCCGGGGAGATAATGAAAAACTGTTTTTT.

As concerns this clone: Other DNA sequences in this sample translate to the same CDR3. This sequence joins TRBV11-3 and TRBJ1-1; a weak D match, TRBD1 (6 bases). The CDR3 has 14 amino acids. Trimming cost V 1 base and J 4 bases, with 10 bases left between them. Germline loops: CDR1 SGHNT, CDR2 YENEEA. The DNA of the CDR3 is TGTGCCAGCAGCTTAGGAGGGGGGGGCACTGAAGCTTTCTTT. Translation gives CASSLGGGGTEAFF.

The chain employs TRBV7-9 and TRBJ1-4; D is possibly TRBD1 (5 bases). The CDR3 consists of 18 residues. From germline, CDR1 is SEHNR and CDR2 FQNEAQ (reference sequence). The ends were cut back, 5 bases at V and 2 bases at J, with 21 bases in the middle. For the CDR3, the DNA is TGTGCCAGCAGCCCTTGGATAGGGGCCAAAATGACTAATGAAAAACTGTTTTTT. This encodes CASSPWIGAKMTNEKLFF.

CDR3 sequence (DNA): TGTGCCAGCAGCTTGGTAGGCCCAGCGGGCTACACCTTC. Encoded protein: CASSLVGPAGYTF. The chain carries TRBV5-4 and TRBJ1-2; D unresolved. V dropped 0 bases and J dropped 8 bases, with 11 bases sitting between them. Germline V gives CDR1 SGHNT, CDR2 YYREEE (reference sequence). This CDR3 has 13 residues.